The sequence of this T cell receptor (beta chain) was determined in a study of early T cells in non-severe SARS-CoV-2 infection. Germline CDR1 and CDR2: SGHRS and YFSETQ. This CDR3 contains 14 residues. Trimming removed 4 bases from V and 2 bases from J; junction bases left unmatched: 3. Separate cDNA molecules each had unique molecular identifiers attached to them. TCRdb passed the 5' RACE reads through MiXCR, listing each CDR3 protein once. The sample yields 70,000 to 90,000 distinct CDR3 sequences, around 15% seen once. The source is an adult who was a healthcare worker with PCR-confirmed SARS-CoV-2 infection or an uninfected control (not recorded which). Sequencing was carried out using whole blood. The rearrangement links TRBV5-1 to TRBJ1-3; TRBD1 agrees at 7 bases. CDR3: CASSPGGTGNTIYF. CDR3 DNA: TGCGCCAGCAGCCCAGGGGGGACTGGAAACACCATATATTTT.